The 7 T cell receptor beta chains below come from one sample, sequenced in a study of T-cell reconstitution after alpha-beta-depleted transplantation in children (dated by TCRdb to 2016 to 2017). The sample's treatment or condition, from its label and the paper: allogeneic hematopoietic cell transplantation with graft depleted of TCRalphabeta T cells and CD19 B cells. Library preparation used PCR. The listed sequencing device is Illumina HiSeq 2500. Molecular barcoding was employed in the preparation of TCR libraries, with unique molecular identifiers being used to normalize TCRbeta repertoire quantification. TCRdb itself trimmed the public reads at Q25 with fastp, ran MiXCR and retained productive beta chains. Rows matching on CDR3 protein sequence are summarized as one entry with the most common DNA and genes. Across this sample there are about 980,000 distinct CDR3 sequences, with about 26% seen only once. The ten top clones hold more than 25% of the sample.

Material: PBMCs, mostly from graft donor cells, obtained 360 days after TCRalphabeta/CD19-depleted stem cell transplant. The source is a boy under three years old who had a stem cell transplant for SCID, so the T cells may come from the graft donor.

This clonotype was found a few times. The V call is TRBV10-1, the J call TRBJ2-7; D call uncertain. Germline V gene lookup returns CDR1 WNHNN and CDR2 SYGVQD (reference sequence). The length of the CDR3 is 12 residues. Trimming took off 3 bases at V and 2 bases at J, with 5 bases between the two ends. The CDR3 DNA follows: TGCGCCAGCAGTGACAGCCCCTACGAGCAGTACTTC. Protein product: CASSDSPYEQYF.

This clonotype was counted a few times. The V gene is TRBV7-9, the J gene TRBJ1-1; tentatively, D is TRBD1 (6 bases). Per germline, CDR1 SEHNR and CDR2 FQNEAQ (reference sequence). Trimming cost V 3 bases and J 3 bases, with 14 bases left between them. This CDR3 has 15 residues. CDR3 nucleotide sequence: TGTGCCAGCAGCTTCCAAGGGGGGGCCGACACTGAAGCTTTCTTT. Translation gives CASSFQGGADTEAFF.

V and J are TRBV9 and TRBJ1-3; D unresolved. The CDR3 is 10 amino acids. CDR1 SGDLS and CDR2 YYNGEE come from the germline V gene. V shed 7 bases and J shed 4 bases, with 3 bases lying between them. The CDR3 loop reads CASAGNTIYF. CDR3 nucleotide sequence: TGTGCCAGCGCGGGAAACACCATATATTTT. Full variable domain (rest looked up from reference TRBV9 and TRBJ1-3): DSGVTQTPKHLITATGQRVTLRCSPRSGDLSVYWYQQSLDQGLQFLIQYYNGEERAKGNILERFSAQQFPDLHSELNLSSLELGDSALYFCASAGNTIYFGEGSWLTVV.

The genes are TRBV27 and TRBJ1-3; TRBD1 might be the D (6 bases). Germline V gene lookup returns CDR1 MNHEY and CDR2 SMNVEV (reference sequence). V lost 3 bases and J 0 bases, leaving 12 bases between the germline ends. This CDR3 spans 16 amino acids. CDR3 amino acids: CASSLSRGSSGNTIYF. Here the CDR3 DNA reads TGTGCCAGCAGTTTGAGCAGGGGAAGCTCTGGAAACACCATATATTTT.

This chain joins TRBV20-1 and TRBJ2-7, with D uncertain. This CDR3 has 13 residues. CDR1 and CDR2 from the germline V gene are DFQATT and SNEGSKA (reference sequence). Trimming removed 6 bases from V and 4 bases from J, with 16 bases in between. The CDR3 DNA is TGCAGTGCCCCGACGGGTTTTGGGTACGAGCAGTACTTC. Amino acids: CSAPTGFGYEQYF.

This chain's CDR3 is CASSLGEGTSSNQPQHF. The DNA for the CDR3 is TGTGCCAGCAGTTTAGGGGAGGGCACATCTAGCAATCAGCCCCAGCATTTT. This chain joins TRBV12-3 or TRBV12-4 and TRBJ1-5; no definite D call. The CDR3 covers 17 residues. Trimming removed 1 base from V and 0 bases from J, with 13 bases in between.

This clonotype was recorded a few times. The J gene is TRBJ2-2, the V gene TRBV24-1; the match to TRBD2 covers 8 bases. This CDR3 has 15 amino acids. V was pared by 4 bases and J by 6 bases, with 6 bases of the junction left unmatched. Germline V gene lookup returns CDR1 KGHDR and CDR2 SFDVKD. The DNA for the CDR3 is TGTGCCACCAGTGAACCAGCGGGGGCTGCCGGGGAGCTGTTTTTT. Translated: CATSEPAGAAGELFF.